This T cell receptor (beta chain) was captured in a study of regulatory T cells in long-lasting Graves disease. This clonotype occurred a few times. Its target is unknown. Sequencing libraries for TCR beta were prepared with iRepertoire HTBI primers and Arm-PCR of CDR3 regions. TCRdb itself ran the multiplex PCR reads through MiXCR, one entry per CDR3 protein. The top ten clones hold 20% to 25% of a sample with about 420,000 distinct CDR3 sequences, approximately 16% of them seen once. Trimming cost V 7 bases and J 10 bases, with 14 bases left between them. CDR1 is MDHEN, CDR2 SYDVKM, per germline. The CDR3 consists of 13 residues. Whole-study findings and limits: Graves' patients with persistent disease showed TCR diversity lower than patients newly diagnosed.

Time point given: newly diagnosed GD, antithyroid drugs for less than 3 months. Extracted RNA from PBMCs served as the source of the TCR library. EDTA tubes were used for drawing around 9 milliliters of peripheral blood. A further study also used this sample, focusing on T cells in Graves' hyperthyroidism and ophthalmopathy.

The starting material was peripheral blood mononuclear cells (PBMCs), obtained at new diagnosis, from a patient treated with antithyroid drugs. The sequence was collected from a woman under 30 with Graves disease. V is TRBV28 and J is TRBJ1-6; D possibly corresponds to TRBD1 (5 bases). The CDR3 loop reads CASIGDWKSPLHF. CDR3 DNA: TGTGCCAGCATAGGGGATTGGAAATCACCCCTCCACTTT.